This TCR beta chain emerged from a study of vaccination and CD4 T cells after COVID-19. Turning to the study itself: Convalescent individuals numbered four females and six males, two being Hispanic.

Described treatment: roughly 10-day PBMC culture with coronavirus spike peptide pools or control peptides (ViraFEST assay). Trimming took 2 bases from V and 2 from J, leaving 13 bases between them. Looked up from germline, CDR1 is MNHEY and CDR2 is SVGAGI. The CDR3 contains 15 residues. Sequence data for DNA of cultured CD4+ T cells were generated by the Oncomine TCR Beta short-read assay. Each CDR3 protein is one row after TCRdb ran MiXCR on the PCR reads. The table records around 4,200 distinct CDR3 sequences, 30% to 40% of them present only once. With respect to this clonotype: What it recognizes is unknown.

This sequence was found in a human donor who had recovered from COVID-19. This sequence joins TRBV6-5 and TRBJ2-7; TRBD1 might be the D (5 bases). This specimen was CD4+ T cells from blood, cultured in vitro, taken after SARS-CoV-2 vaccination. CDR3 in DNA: TGTGCCAGCAGTTACGGCGGTGGGGCCGCCTACGAGCAGTACTTC. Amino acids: CASSYGGGAAYEQYF.